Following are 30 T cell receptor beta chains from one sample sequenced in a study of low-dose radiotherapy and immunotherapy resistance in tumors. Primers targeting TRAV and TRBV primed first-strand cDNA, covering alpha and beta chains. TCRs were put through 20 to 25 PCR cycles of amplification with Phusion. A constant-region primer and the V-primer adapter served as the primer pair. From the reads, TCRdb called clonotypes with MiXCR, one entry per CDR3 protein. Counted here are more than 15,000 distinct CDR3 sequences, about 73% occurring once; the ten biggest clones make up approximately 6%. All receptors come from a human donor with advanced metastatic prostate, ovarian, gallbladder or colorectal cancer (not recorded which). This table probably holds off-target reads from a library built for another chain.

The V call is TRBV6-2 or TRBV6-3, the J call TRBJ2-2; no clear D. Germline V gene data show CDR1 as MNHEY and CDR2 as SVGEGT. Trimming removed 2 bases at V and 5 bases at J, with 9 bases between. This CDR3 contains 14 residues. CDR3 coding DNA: TGTGCCAGCAGTTACGCCCTGGGAACCGGGGAGCTGTTTTTT. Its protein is CASSYALGTGELFF.

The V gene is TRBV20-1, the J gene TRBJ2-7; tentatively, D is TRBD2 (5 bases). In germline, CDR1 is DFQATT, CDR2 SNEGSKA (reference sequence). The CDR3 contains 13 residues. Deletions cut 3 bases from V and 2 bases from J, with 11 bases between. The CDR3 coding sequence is TGCAGTGCTAGCGGGATGTCTGCCTACGAGCAGTACTTC. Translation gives CSASGMSAYEQYF.

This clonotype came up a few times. CDR3 protein: CASSWTLTGELFF. In nucleotides, the CDR3 is TGCGCCAGCAGCTGGACATTGACCGGGGAGCTGTTTTTT. The chain has TRBV5-1 and TRBJ2-2; tentative D call: TRBD1 (5 bases). V was pared by 3 bases and J by 5 bases, with 8 bases between. Germline assignment: CDR1 SGHRS and CDR2 YFSETQ. The CDR3 has 13 residues.

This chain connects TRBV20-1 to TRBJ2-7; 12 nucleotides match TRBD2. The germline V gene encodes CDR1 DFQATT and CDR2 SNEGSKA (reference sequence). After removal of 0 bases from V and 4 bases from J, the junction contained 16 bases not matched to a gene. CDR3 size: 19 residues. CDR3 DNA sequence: TGCAGTGCTAGAGATGATCTAGCGGGAGGGTATTTAAGCCTATACGAGCAGTACTTC. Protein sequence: CSARDDLAGGYLSLYEQYF.

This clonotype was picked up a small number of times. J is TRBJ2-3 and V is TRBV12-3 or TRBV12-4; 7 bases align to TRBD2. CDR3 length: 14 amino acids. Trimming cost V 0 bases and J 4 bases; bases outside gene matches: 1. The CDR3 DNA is TGTGCCAGCAGTTTAGCGGGAGGGCCAGATACGCAGTATTTT. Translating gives CASSLAGGPDTQYF.

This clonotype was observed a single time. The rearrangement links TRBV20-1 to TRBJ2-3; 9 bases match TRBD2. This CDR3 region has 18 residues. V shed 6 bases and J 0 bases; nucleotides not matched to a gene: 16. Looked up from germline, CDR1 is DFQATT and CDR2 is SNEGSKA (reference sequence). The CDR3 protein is CSATSGTSRRSSTDTQYF. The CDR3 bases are TGCAGTGCGACATCCGGGACTAGCAGACGGTCTAGCACAGATACGCAGTATTTT.

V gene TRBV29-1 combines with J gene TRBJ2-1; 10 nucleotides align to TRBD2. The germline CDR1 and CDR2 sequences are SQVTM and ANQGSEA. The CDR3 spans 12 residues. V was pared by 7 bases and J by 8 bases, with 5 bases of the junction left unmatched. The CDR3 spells CSARTSGDEQFF. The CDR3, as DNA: TGCAGCGCCCGGACTAGCGGCGATGAGCAGTTCTTC.

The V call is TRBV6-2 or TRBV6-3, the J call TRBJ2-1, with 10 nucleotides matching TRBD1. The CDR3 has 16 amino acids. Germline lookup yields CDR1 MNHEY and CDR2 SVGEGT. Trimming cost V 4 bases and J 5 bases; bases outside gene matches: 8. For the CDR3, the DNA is TGTGCCAGCAGTTGGGACGACAGGGGGCGCGACAATGAGCAGTTCTTC. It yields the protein CASSWDDRGRDNEQFF.

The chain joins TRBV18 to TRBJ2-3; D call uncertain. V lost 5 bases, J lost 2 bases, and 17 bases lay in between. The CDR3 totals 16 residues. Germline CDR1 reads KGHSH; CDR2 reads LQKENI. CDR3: CASSSQMTRNTDTQYF. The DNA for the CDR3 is TGTGCCAGCTCATCACAAATGACCCGAAACACAGATACGCAGTATTTT. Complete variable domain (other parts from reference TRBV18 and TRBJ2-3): NAGVMQNPRHLVRRRGQEARLRCSPMKGHSHVYWYRQLPEEGLKFMVYLQKENIIDESGMPKERFSAEFPKEGPSILRIQQVVRGDSAAYFCASSSQMTRNTDTQYFGPGTRLTVL.

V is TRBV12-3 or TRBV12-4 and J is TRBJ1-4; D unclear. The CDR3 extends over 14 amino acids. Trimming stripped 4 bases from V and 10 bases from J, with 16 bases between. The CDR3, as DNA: TGTGCCAGCAGTTCCGGTGGCAGGAGTGGAAAACTGTTTTTT. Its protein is CASSSGGRSGKLFF.

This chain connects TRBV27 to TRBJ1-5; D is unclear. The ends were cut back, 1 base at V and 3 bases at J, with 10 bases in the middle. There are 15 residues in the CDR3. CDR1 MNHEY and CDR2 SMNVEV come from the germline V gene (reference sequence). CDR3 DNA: TGTGCCAGCAGTTTATTCGTTAGGCCCAATCAGCCCCAGCATTTT. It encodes CASSLFVRPNQPQHF.

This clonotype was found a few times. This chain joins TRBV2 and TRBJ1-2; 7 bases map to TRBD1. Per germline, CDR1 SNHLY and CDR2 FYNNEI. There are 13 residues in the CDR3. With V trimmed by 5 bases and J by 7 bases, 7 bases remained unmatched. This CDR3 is CASSPTGSSGYTF. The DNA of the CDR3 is TGTGCCAGCAGTCCGACAGGGTCGTCTGGCTACACCTTC. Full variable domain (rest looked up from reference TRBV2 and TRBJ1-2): EPEVTQTPSHQVTQMGQEVILRCVPISNHLYFYWYRQILGQKVEFLVSFYNNEISEKSEIFDDQFSVERPDGSNFTLKIRSTKLEDSAMYFCASSPTGSSGYTFGSGTRLTVV.

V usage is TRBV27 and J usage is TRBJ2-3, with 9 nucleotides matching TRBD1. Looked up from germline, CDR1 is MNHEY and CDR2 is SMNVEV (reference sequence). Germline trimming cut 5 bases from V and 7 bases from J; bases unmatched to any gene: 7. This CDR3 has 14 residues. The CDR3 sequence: CASSEQQGANTQYF. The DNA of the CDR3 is TGTGCCAGCAGTGAACAACAGGGGGCGAATACGCAGTATTTT.

CDR3 DNA: TGCAGTGCTACCAGTCCAGACACCGGGGAGCTGTTTTTT. Amino acid sequence: CSATSPDTGELFF. The gene calls are TRBV20-1 and TRBJ2-2; D is uncertain. The CDR3 is 13 residues long. Germline-derived CDR1 and CDR2 are DFQATT and SNEGSKA (reference sequence). V lost 4 bases to trimming and J lost 3 bases, with 9 bases between them.

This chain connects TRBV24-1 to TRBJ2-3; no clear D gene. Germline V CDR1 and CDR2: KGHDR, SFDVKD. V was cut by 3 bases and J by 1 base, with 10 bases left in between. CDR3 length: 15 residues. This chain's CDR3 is CATSDSGRGTDTQYF. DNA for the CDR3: TGTGCCACCAGTGATAGTGGCAGAGGCACAGATACGCAGTATTTT.

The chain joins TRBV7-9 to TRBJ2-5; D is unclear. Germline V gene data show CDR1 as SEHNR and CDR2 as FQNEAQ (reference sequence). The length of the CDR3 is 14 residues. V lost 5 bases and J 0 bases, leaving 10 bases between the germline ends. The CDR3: CASSSLGHQETQYF. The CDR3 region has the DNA TGTGCCAGCAGCAGCCTTGGGCACCAAGAGACCCAGTACTTC.

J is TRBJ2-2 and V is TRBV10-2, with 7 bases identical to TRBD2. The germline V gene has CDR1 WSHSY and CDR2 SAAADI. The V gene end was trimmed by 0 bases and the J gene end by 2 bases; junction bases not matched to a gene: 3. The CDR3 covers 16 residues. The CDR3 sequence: CASSESPSGNTGELFF. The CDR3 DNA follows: TGCGCCAGCAGTGAGTCGCCTAGCGGCAACACCGGGGAGCTGTTTTTT.

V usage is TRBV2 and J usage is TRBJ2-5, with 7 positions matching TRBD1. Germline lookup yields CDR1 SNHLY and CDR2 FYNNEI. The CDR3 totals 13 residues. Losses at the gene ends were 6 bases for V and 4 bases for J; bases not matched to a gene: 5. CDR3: CASRGGRGETQYF. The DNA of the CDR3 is TGTGCCAGCAGAGGGGGCAGGGGAGAGACCCAGTACTTC. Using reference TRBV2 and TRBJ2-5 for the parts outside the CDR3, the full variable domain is EPEVTQTPSHQVTQMGQEVILRCVPISNHLYFYWYRQILGQKVEFLVSFYNNEISEKSEIFDDQFSVERPDGSNFTLKIRSTKLEDSAMYFCASRGGRGETQYFGPGTRLLVL.

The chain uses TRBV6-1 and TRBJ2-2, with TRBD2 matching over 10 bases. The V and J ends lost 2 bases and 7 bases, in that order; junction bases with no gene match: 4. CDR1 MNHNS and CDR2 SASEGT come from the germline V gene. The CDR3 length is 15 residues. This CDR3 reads CASSESGGGNGELFF. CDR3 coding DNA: TGTGCCAGCAGTGAAAGCGGGGGGGGCAACGGGGAGCTGTTTTTT.

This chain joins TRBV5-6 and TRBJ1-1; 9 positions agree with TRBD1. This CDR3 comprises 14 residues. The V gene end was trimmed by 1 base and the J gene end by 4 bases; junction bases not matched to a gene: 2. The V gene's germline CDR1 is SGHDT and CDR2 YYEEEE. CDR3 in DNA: TGTGCCAGCAGCTTGAGGGACAGGGTCACTGAAGCTTTCTTT. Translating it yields CASSLRDRVTEAFF.

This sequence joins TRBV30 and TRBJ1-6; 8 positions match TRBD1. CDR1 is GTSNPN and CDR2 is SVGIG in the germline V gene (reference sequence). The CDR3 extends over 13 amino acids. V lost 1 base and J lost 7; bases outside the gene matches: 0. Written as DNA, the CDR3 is TGTGCCTGGAGTGGACAGGGGAATTCACCCCTCCACTTT. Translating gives CAWSGQGNSPLHF.

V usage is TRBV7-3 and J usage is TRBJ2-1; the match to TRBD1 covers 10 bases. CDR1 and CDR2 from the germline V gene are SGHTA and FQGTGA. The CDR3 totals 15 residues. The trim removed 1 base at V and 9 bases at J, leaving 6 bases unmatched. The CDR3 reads CASSLIRDRGSEQFF. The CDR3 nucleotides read TGTGCCAGCAGCTTAATTAGGGACAGGGGCTCTGAGCAGTTCTTC.

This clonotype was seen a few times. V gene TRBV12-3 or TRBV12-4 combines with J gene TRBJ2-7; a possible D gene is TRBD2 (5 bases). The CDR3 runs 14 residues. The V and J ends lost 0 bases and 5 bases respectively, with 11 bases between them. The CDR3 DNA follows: TGTGCCAGCAGTTTAGCGAGGGTATCCGACGAGCAGTACTTC. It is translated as CASSLARVSDEQYF.

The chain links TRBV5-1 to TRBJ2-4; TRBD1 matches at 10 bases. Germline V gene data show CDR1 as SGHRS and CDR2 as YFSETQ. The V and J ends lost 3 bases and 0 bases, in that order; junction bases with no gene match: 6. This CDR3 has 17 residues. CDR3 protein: CASSWGDRGLAKNIQYF. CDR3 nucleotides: TGCGCCAGCAGCTGGGGGGACAGGGGTCTAGCCAAAAACATTCAGTACTTC.

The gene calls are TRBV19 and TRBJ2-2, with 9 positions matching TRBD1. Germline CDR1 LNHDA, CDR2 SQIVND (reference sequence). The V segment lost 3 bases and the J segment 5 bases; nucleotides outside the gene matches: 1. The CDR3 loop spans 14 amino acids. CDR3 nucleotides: TGTGCCAGTAGTATGACAGGGGGTACCGGGGAGCTGTTTTTT. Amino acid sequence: CASSMTGGTGELFF.

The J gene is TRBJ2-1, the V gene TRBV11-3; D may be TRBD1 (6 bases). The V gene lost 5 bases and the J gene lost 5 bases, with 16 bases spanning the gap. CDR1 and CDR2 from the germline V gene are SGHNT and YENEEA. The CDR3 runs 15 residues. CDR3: CASSRWADRDNEQFF. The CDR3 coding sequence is TGTGCCAGCAGCAGATGGGCGGACAGAGACAATGAGCAGTTCTTC.

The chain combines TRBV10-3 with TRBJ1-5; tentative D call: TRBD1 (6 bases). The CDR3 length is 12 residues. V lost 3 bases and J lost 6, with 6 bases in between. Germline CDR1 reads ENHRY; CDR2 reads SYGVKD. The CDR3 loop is CAISDRGQPQHF. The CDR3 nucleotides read TGTGCCATCAGTGACAGGGGTCAGCCCCAGCATTTT.

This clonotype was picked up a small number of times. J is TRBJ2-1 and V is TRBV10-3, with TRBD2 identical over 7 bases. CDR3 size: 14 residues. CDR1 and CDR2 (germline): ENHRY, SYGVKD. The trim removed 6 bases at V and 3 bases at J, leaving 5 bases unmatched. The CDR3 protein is CAIRRESSYNEQFF. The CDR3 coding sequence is TGTGCCATCAGGCGGGAGTCCAGCTACAATGAGCAGTTCTTC.

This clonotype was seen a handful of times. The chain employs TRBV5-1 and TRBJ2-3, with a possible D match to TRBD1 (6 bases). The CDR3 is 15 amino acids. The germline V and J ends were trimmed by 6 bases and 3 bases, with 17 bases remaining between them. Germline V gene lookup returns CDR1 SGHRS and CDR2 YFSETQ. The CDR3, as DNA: TGCGCCAGCAAGGTAGGGGGACCCACGACAGATACGCAGTATTTT. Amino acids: CASKVGGPTTDTQYF.

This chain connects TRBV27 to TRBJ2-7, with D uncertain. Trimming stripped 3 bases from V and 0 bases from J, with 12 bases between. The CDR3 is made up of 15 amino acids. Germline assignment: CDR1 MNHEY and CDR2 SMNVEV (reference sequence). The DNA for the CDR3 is TGTGCCAGCAGTTTGATAAGAACCCTCTCCTACGAGCAGTACTTC. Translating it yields CASSLIRTLSYEQYF.